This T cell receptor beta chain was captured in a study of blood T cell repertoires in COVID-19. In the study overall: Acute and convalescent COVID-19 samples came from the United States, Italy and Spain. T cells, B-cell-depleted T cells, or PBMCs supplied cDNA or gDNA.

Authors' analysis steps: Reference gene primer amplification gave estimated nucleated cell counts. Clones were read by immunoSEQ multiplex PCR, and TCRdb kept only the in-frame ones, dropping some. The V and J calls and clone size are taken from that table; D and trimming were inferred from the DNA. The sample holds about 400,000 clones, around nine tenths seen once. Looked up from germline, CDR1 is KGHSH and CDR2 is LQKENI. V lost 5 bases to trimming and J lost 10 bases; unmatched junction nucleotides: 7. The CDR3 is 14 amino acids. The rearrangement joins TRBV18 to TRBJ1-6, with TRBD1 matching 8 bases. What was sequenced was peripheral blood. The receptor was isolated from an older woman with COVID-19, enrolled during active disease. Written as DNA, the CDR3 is TGTGCCAGCTCAACCCAGGGGGCTGGGTCACCCCTCCACTTT. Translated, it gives CASSTQGAGSPLHF.